This is a list of T cell receptor beta chains from one sample in a study of T cell changes during pregnancy in multiple sclerosis. Assay used: immunoSEQ multiplex PCR; TCRdb lists only in-frame clones, some missing. The sample shows 55,000 to 80,000 clones, approximately 95% of them seen only once. The specimen was CD8+ T cells from peripheral blood mononuclear cells, collected in the second trimester of pregnancy. The receptors here all came from a female donor with multiple sclerosis, enrolled in a pregnancy study. Both conserved end residues are part of each CDR3. D genes are given only for firm matches. Only some rows state a clone size, as once, few, many or a class for expanded clones.

>-|TRBV7-9|-|TRBJ2-3
TGTGCCAGCAGCTTAGTCGGCACAGATACGCAGTATTTT
CASSLVGTDTQYF
>-|TRBV21-1|-|TRBJ1-4
TGTGCCAGCAGCAAAGCAGGGGGCATAAATGAAAAACTGTTTTTT
CASSKAGGINEKLFF
>-|TRBV10-1|-|TRBJ1-3
TGCGCCAGCAGTGACAGAATCTCTGGAAACACCATATATTTT
CASSDRISGNTIYF
>-|TRBV15|-|TRBJ1-4
TGTGCCACCAGCAGAGATATCCGGGGATCAACTAATGAAAAACTGTTTTTT
CATSRDIRGSTNEKLFF
>-|TRBV6-5|-|TRBJ1-1
TGTGCCAGCAGTTACACCCTGACAGGCCCACTCGGAGCTTTCTTT
CASSYTLTGPLGAFF
>-|TRBV4-3|-|TRBJ2-1
TGCGCCAGCAGCCAAGCGGAGGGGGGGTGGGTGCAGTTCTTC
CASSQAEGGWVQFF
>-|TRBV27|-|TRBJ2-1
TGTGCCAGCAGTTTCTTAGTAGGGGAACTCTACAATGAGCAGTTCTTC
CASSFLVGELYNEQFF
>TRBD1|TRBV5-1|-|TRBJ2-7
TGCGCCAGCAGCATAGGACAGGGCGCCGAGCAGTACTTC
CASSIGQGAEQYF
>TRBD2|TRBV2|-|TRBJ2-1
TGTGCCAGCAGTCGAGAAGCGGGAGGCCCTCCCTACAATGAGCAGTTCTTC
CASSREAGGPPYNEQFF
>TRBD1|TRBV5-6|-|TRBJ2-5
TGTGCCAGCAGCTTCGGAACAGGGGAAAAGACCCAGTACTTC
CASSFGTGEKTQYF
>TRBD1|TRBV7-9|-|TRBJ2-5
TGTGCCAGCAGCTTACCTACGGGACAGCTTCGAGAGACCCAGTACTTC
CASSLPTGQLRETQYF
>-|TRBV27|-|TRBJ1-5
TGTGCCAGCAGTTCGCAGGAAGGCAATCAGCCCCAGCATTTT
CASSSQEGNQPQHF
>-|TRBV27|-|TRBJ1-4
TGTGCCAGCAGTTCCGGTAGAACTAATGAAAAACTGTTTTTT
CASSSGRTNEKLFF
>TRBD2|TRBV2|-|TRBJ2-7
TGTGCCAGCAGTGCGGTAGCGGGAGGGATGGGGGAGCAGTACTTC
CASSAVAGGMGEQYF
>-|TRBV5-4|-|TRBJ2-7
TGTGCCAGCAGTTCTCTCTACGAGCAGTACTTC
CASSSLYEQYF
>TRBD2|TRBV11-1|-|TRBJ2-1
TGTGCCAGCAGCTTTGGGTCCATAGCGGGAGGTTCCTACAATGAGCAGTTCTTC
CASSFGSIAGGSYNEQFF
>-|TRBV9|-|TRBJ1-2
TGTGCCAGCAGCGTAACAACAGGCACCGGAGGGGTGTCGGGTGATGGCTACACCTTC
CASSVTTGTGGVSGDGYTF
>TRBD1|TRBV5-1|large|TRBJ1-1
TGCGCCAGCAGGGGACAGGGAATGAGGAACACTGAAGCTTTCTTT
CASRGQGMRNTEAFF
>-|TRBV18|-|TRBJ2-7
TGTGCCAGCTCACCACGGCGGGACCAATCCTACGAGCAGTACTTC
CASSPRRDQSYEQYF
>TRBD2|TRBV6-1|-|TRBJ2-1
TGTGCCAGCAGTGAAACTAGCGGGAGCTACAATGAGCAGTTCTTC
CASSETSGSYNEQFF
>-|TRBV11-2|-|TRBJ2-2
TGTGCCAGCAGCTTTACCCGGTCCGGGGAGCTGTTTTTT
CASSFTRSGELFF
>-|TRBV9|-|TRBJ2-2
TGTGCCAGCAGCGACATTATTGCGGAAAACACCGGGGAGCTGTTTTTT
CASSDIIAENTGELFF
>TRBD2|TRBV6-1|-|TRBJ2-5
TGTGCCAGCAGTGAAGGTTTAAGCGGGGACTACCGGGATACCCAGTACTTC
CASSEGLSGDYRDTQYF
>TRBD2|TRBV7-2|-|TRBJ2-7
TGTGCCAGCAGCCGCGCGAGTGGAGGGCGGGGGATCTCCTACGAGCAGTACTTC
CASSRASGGRGISYEQYF
>-|TRBV27|-|TRBJ2-7
TGTGCCAGCAGCCCAGGGACACGTTACTACGAGCAGTACTTC
CASSPGTRYYEQYF
>-|TRBV19|-|TRBJ1-3
TGTGCCAGTAGCGATGTCGGCTCTGGAAACACCATATATTTT
CASSDVGSGNTIYF
>TRBD2|TRBV7-9|-|TRBJ2-3
TGTGCCAGCACCATGGCAGGCGGGAGAAGTACAGATACGCAGTATTTT
CASTMAGGRSTDTQYF
>TRBD2|TRBV27|-|TRBJ2-1
TGTGCCAGCACCCCGGGGGGTGCAGGGTCCCTGGAGCAGTTCTTC
CASTPGGAGSLEQFF
>-|TRBV9|-|TRBJ2-1
TGTGCCAGCAGCGATATTGTATTGGGGGGCTCCTACAATGAGCAGTTCTTC
CASSDIVLGGSYNEQFF
>TRBD2|TRBV28|-|TRBJ2-3
TGTGCCAGCAGTCCGCGGGGACTAGCGGCGAGCACAGATACGCAGTATTTT
CASSPRGLAASTDTQYF
>TRBD1|TRBV27|-|TRBJ2-3
TGTGCCAGCAGCATTAACAGGGGAACAGATACGCAGTATTTT
CASSINRGTDTQYF
>TRBD2|TRBV27|-|TRBJ2-3
TGTGCCAGCCGAACCCTAGCGGGAGCAGATACGCAGTATTTT
CASRTLAGADTQYF
>TRBD2|TRBV27|-|TRBJ2-2
TGTGCCAGCAGTTTTGGTCTAGCGGGAGCCACCGGGGAGCTGTTTTTT
CASSFGLAGATGELFF
>TRBD1|TRBV27|-|TRBJ2-7
TGTGCCAGCAGTTTAGGGACAGGGGGCGATTACGAGCAGTACTTC
CASSLGTGGDYEQYF
>TRBD2|TRBV29-1|-|TRBJ2-1
TGCAGCGTTTGGAACCCGGGACTACACAATGAGCAGTTCTTC
CSVWNPGLHNEQFF
>-|TRBV11-1|-|TRBJ2-7
TGTGCCAGCAGCTTAGGATCAGGGAAAAGGTCCGAGCAGTACTTC
CASSLGSGKRSEQYF
>-|TRBV27|-|TRBJ2-1
TGTGCCAGCAGCCTGGGACACCTGCAGTTCTTC
CASSLGHLQFF
>TRBD1|TRBV27|-|TRBJ2-7
TGTGCCAGCAGTTCAACAGGGGGAGGATACGAGCAGTACTTC
CASSSTGGGYEQYF
>-|TRBV6-1|-|TRBJ1-1
TGTGCCAGCAGTGAAATGGCAGGGCCTGACCCTGAAGCTTTCTTT
CASSEMAGPDPEAFF
>TRBD2|TRBV29-1|-|TRBJ2-3
TGCAGCGTTGGAGGTCTAGCGGGAGGGCCTAGCACAGATACGCAGTATTTT
CSVGGLAGGPSTDTQYF
>TRBD2|TRBV14|few|TRBJ2-7
TGTGCCAGCAGCTCTGGACTAGTTTCCTACGAGCAGTACTTC
CASSSGLVSYEQYF
>-|TRBV5-8|-|TRBJ2-7
TGTGCCAGCAGCCGCGGCGTCGACAGGCTAGAGGAGCAGTACTTC
CASSRGVDRLEEQYF
>-|TRBV6-5|-|TRBJ1-3
TGTGCCAGCAGTTCGCCGTGGGGGCCTGGAAACACCATATATTTT
CASSSPWGPGNTIYF
>TRBD2|TRBV5-1|-|TRBJ2-5
TGCGCCAGCAGCAACTTACTAGCGGCGCAAGAGACCCAGTACTTC
CASSNLLAAQETQYF
>-|TRBV4-1|-|TRBJ2-7
TGCGCCAGCAGCCAAGATCTCGGCTACGAGCAGTACTTC
CASSQDLGYEQYF
>TRBD1|TRBV11-2|-|TRBJ2-7
TGTGCCAGCAGCTACCCCACCGGGACAGGGGACCCCTACGAGCAGTACTTC
CASSYPTGTGDPYEQYF
>TRBD1|TRBV29-1|-|TRBJ1-2
TGCAGCGTTGGGGACAGCAACTATGGCTACACCTTC
CSVGDSNYGYTF
>-|TRBV28|-|TRBJ1-5
TGTGCCAGCAGTACCCGTGGACAGTTCAATCAGCCCCAGCATTTT
CASSTRGQFNQPQHF
>TRBD1|TRBV6-1|-|TRBJ2-1
TGTGCCAGCAGTGGGGACAGGGGGGACTATCCATACAATGAGCAGTTCTTC
CASSGDRGDYPYNEQFF
>-|TRBV9|-|TRBJ1-1
TGTGCCAGCAGCGCAAAACCAAGGAGCACTGAAGCTTTCTTT
CASSAKPRSTEAFF
>-|TRBV9|-|TRBJ1-1
TGTGCCAGCAGCGTAGTGATGGGAGACACTGAAGCTTTCTTT
CASSVVMGDTEAFF
>-|TRBV7-6|-|TRBJ1-2
TGTGCCAGCAGCTTAACTATTGAGGGTGGCTACACCTTC
CASSLTIEGGYTF
>-|TRBV4-3|-|TRBJ1-2
TGCGCCAGCAGCCAAGATTTGGGGGAGGGAGGCTACACCTTC
CASSQDLGEGGYTF
>-|TRBV5-1|-|TRBJ2-7
TGCGCCAGCAGCTTGAGAGCGGCCTTAACCGAGCAGTACTTC
CASSLRAALTEQYF
>-|TRBV4-3|-|TRBJ1-5
TGCGCCAGCAGCAGGGGCCTTAGCAATCAGCCCCAGCATTTT
CASSRGLSNQPQHF
>-|TRBV4-2|once|TRBJ2-1
TGTGCCAGCAGCCAAGCCCTCGAGCTAGCCGGAGTCTATGAGCAGTTCTTC
CASSQALELAGVYEQFF
>-|TRBV19|-|TRBJ2-1
TGTGCCAGTAGGTATCGAGCTATTCTGTACAATGAGCAGTTCTTC
CASRYRAILYNEQFF